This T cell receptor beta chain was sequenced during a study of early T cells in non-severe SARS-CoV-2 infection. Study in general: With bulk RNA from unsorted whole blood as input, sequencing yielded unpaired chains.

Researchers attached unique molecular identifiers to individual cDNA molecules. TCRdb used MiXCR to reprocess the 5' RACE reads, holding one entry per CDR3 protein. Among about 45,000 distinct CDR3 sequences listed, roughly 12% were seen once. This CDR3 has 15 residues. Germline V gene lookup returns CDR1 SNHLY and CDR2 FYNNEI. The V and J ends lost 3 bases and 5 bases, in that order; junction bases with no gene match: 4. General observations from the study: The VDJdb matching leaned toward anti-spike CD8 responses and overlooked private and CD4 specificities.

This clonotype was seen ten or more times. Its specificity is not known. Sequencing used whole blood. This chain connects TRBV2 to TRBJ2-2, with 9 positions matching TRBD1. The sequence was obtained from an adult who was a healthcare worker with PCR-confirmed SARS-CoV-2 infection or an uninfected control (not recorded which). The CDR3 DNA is TGTGCCAGCAGTGAGGGGACAGGGTATACCGGGGAGCTGTTTTTT. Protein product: CASSEGTGYTGELFF.